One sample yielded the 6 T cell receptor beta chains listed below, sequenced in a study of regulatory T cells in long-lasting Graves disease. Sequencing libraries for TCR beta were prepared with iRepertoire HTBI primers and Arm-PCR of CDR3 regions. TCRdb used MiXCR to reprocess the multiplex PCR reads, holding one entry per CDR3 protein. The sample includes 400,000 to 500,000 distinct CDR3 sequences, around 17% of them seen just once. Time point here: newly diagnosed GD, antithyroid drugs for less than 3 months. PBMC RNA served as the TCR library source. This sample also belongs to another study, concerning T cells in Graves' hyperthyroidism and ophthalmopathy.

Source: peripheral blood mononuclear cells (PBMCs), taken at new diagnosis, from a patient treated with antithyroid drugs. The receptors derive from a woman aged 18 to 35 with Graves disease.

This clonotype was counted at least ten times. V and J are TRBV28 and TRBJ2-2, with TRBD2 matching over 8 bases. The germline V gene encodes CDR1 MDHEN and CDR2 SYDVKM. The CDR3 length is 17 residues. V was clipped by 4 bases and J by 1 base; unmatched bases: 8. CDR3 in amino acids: CASSSVAGPMNTGELFF. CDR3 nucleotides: TGTGCCAGCAGTTCTGTAGCGGGGCCCATGAACACCGGGGAGCTGTTTTTT.

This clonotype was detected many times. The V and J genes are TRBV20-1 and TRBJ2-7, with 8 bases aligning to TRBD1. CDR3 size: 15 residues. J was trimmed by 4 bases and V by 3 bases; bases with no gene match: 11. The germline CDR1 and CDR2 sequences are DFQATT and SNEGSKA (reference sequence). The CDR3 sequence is CSARGTGLRVYEQYF. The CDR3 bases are TGCAGTGCTAGGGGGACAGGCCTTCGTGTGTACGAGCAGTACTTC.

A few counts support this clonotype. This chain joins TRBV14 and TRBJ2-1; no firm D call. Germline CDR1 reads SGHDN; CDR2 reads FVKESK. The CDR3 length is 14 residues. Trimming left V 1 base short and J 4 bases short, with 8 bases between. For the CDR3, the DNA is TGTGCCAGCAGCCAAGCGTGGCTTTACAATGAGCAGTTCTTC. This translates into CASSQAWLYNEQFF.

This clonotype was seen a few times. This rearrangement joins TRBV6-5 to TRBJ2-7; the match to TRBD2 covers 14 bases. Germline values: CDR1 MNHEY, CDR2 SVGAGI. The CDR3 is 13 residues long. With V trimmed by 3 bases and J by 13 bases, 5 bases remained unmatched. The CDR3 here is CASSYAGTSGSYF. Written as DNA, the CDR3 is TGTGCCAGCAGTTATGCCGGGACTAGCGGGAGCTACTTC.

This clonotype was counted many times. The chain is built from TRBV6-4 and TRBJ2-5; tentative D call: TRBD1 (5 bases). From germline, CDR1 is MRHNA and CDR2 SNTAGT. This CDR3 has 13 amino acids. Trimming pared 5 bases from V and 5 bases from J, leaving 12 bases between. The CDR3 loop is CASSSIPGETQYF. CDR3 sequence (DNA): TGTGCCAGCAGTAGTATCCCAGGGGAGACCCAGTACTTC.

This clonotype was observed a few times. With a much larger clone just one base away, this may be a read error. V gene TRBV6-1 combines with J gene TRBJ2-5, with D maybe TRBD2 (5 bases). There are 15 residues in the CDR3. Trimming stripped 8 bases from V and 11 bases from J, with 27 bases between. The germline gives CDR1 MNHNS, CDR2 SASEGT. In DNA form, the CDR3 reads TGTGCCAGCCAGCGGCTTTCGAGCTCCTACAATGAGCAGTACTTC. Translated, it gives CASQRLSSSYNEQYF.